Listed here is a single T cell receptor beta chain. This specimen belongs to a study of cytomegalovirus exposure and HLA in healthy donors. With 60 Vbeta and 13 Jbeta primers, the PCR was carried out. Method: immunoSEQ multiplex PCR; TCRdb's copy keeps in-frame clones and lacks some. The data contain some 200,000 clones, roughly three quarters of them singletons. Germline trimming cut 4 bases from V and 4 bases from J; bases unmatched to any gene: 4. The CDR3 has 15 residues. Germline V gives CDR1 SGHRS, CDR2 YFSETQ. The gene calls are TRBV5-1 and TRBJ2-3, with 12 nucleotides matching TRBD2. This clonotype originated in a male donor in good health and CMV-seropositive. The sequencing sample was made of PBMCs. CDR3 amino acids: CASSVPSGGADTQYF. The CDR3 DNA sequence: TGCGCCAGCAGCGTACCTAGCGGGGGGGCAGATACGCAGTATTTT.